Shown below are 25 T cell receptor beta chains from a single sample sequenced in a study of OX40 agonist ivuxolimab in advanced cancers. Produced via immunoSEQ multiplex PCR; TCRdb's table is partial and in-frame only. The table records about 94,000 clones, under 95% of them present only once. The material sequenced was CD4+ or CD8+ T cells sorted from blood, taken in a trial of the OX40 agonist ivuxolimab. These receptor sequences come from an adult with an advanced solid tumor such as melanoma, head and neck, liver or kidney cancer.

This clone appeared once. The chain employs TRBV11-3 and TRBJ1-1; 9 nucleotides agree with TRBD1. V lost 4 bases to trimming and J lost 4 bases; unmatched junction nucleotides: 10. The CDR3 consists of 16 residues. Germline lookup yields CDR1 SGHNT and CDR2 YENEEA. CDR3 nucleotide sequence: TGTGCCAGCAGCTCCCGGGACAGGGTGGTGGGCACTGAAGCTTTCTTT. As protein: CASSSRDRVVGTEAFF.

The CDR3: CASSYGARDGEQFF. The CDR3, as DNA: TGTGCCAGCAGTTACGGGGCGAGGGACGGTGAGCAGTTCTTC. The chain uses TRBV6-5 and TRBJ2-1; D may match TRBD1 or TRBD2 (5 bases each). CDR3 length: 14 amino acids. The germline V gene encodes CDR1 MNHEY and CDR2 SVGAGI. Trimming cost V 2 bases and J 9 bases, with 14 bases left between them.

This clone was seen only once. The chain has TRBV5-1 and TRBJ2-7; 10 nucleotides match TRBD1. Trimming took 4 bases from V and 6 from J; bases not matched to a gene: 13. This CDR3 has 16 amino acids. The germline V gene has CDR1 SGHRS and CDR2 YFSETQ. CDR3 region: CASSILGTGDFSEQYF. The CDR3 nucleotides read TGCGCCAGCAGCATCCTCGGGACAGGGGATTTCTCCGAGCAGTACTTC. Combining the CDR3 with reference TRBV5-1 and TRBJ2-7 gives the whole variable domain KAGVTQTPRYLIKTRGQQVTLSCSPISGHRSVSWYQQTPGQGLQFLFEYFSETQRNKGNFPGRFSGRQFSNSRSEMNVSTLELGDSALYLCASSILGTGDFSEQYFGPGTRLTVT.

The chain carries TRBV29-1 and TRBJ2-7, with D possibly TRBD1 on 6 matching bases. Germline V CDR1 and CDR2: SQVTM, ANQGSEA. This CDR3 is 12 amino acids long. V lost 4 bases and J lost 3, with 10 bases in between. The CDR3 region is CSVGGQDYEQYF. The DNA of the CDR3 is TGCAGCGTTGGGGGGCAGGACTACGAGCAGTACTTC.

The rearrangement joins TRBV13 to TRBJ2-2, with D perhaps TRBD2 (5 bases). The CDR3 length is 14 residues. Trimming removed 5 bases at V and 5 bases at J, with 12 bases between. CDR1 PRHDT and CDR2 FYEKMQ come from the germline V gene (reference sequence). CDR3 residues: CASSSGPGTGELFF. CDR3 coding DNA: TGTGCCAGCAGCAGCGGACCGGGGACCGGGGAGCTGTTTTTT.

In nucleotides, the CDR3 is TGTGCCAGTGACATGGGACAGGGGGCGTACGAGCAGTACTTC. It specifies CASDMGQGAYEQYF. The rearrangement uses TRBV28 and TRBJ2-7; 12 nucleotides agree with TRBD1. V was clipped by 9 bases and J by 4 bases; unmatched bases: 7. CDR3 length equals 14 residues. Germline lookup yields CDR1 MDHEN and CDR2 SYDVKM.

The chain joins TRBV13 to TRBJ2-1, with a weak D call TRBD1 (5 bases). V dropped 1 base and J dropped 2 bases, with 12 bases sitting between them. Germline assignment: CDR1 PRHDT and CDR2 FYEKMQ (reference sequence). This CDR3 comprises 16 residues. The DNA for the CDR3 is TGTGCCAGCAGCTTAGTGTTGGTGGACACCTACAATGAGCAGTTCTTC. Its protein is CASSLVLVDTYNEQFF.

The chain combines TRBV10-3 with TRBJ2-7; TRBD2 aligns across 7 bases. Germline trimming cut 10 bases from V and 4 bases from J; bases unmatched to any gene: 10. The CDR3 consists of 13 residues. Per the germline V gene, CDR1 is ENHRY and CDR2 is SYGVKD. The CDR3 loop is CASRPGLRYEQYF. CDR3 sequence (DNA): TGTGCCAGCAGACCGGGACTACGTTACGAGCAGTACTTC.

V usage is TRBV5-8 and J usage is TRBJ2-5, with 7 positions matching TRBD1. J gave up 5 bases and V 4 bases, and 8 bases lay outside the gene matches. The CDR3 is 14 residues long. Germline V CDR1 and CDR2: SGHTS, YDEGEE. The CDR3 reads CASSRGQSGETQYF. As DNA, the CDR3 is TGTGCCAGCAGCCGGGGACAGTCCGGGGAGACCCAGTACTTC. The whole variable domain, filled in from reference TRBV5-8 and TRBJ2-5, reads EAGVTQSPTHLIKTRGQQATLRCSPISGHTSVYWYQQALGLGLQFLLWYDEGEERNRGNFPPRFSGRQFPNYSSELNVNALELEDSALYLCASSRGQSGETQYFGPGTRLLVL.

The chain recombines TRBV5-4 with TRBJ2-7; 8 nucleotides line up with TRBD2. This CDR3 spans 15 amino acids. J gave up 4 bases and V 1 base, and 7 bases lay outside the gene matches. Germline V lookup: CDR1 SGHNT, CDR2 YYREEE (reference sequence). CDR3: CASSLIAGGSYEQYF. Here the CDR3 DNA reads TGTGCCAGCAGCTTGATCGCGGGAGGATCTTACGAGCAGTACTTC.

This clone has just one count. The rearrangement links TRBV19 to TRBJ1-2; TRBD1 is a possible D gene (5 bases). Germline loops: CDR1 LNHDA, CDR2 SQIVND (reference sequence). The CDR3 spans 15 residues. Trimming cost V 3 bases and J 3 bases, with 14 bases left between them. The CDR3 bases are TGTGCCAGTAGTATTACGGGCAGGGAAGACTATGGCTACACCTTC. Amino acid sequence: CASSITGREDYGYTF.

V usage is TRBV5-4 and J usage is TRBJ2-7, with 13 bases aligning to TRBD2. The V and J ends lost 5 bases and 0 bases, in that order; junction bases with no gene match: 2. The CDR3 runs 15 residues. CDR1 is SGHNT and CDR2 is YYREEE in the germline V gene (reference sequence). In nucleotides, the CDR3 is TGTGCCAGCAGGGGGACTAGCGGGACCTCCTACGAGCAGTACTTC. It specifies CASRGTSGTSYEQYF.

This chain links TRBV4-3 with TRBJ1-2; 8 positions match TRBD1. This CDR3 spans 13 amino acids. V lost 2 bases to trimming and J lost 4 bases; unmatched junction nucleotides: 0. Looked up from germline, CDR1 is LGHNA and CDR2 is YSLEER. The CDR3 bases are TGCGCCAGCAGCCAAACAGGGGGCTATGGCTACACCTTC. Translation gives CASSQTGGYGYTF.

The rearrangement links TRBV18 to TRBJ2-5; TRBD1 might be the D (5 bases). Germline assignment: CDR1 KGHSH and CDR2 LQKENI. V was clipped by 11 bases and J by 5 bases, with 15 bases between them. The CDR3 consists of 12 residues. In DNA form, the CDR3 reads TGTGCCGGACACGGCGGTTCGGAGACCCAGTACTTC. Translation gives CAGHGGSETQYF. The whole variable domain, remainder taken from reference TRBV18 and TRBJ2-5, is NAGVMQNPRHLVRRRGQEARLRCSPMKGHSHVYWYRQLPEEGLKFMVYLQKENIIDESGMPKERFSAEFPKEGPSILRIQQVVRGDSAAYFCAGHGGSETQYFGPGTRLLVL.

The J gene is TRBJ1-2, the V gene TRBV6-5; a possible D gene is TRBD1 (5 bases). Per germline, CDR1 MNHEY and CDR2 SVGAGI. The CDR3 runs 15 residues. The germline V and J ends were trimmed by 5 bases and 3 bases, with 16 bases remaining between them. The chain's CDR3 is CASSTSTAPDYGYTF. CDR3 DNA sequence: TGTGCCAGCAGTACCTCGACAGCCCCGGACTATGGCTACACCTTC.

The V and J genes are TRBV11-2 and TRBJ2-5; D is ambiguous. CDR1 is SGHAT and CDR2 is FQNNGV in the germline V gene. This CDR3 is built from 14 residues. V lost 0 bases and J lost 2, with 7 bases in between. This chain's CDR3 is CASSLDRWQETQYF. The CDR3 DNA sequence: TGTGCCAGCAGCTTAGACAGATGGCAAGAGACCCAGTACTTC.

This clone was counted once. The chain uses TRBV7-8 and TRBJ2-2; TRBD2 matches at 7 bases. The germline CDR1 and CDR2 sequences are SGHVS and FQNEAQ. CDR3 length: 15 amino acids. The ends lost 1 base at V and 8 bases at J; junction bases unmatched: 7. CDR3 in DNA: TGTGCCAGCAGCTTAGGACCGGGGAGGGGAGGGGAGCTGTTTTTT. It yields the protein CASSLGPGRGGELFF.

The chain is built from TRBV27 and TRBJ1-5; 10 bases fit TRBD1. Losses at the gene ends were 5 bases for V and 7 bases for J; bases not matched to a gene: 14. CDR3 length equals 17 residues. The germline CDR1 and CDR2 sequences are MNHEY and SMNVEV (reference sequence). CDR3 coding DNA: TGTGCCAGCAGTCCGGATGCCGGGACAGGGGTAGGGCAGCCCCAGCATTTT. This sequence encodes CASSPDAGTGVGQPQHF.

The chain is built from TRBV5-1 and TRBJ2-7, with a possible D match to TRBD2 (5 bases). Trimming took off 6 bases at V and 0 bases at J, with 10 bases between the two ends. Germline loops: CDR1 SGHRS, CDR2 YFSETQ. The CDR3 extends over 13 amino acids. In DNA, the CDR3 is TGCGCCAGCACCAACGAGGGCTCCTACGAGCAGTACTTC. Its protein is CASTNEGSYEQYF.

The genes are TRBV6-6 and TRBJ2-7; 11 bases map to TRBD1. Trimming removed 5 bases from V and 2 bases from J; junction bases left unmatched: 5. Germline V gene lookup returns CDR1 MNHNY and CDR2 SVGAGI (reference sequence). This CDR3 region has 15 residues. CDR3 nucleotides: TGTGCCAGCAGTCCGGACAGGGGGCGAGCCTACGAGCAGTACTTC. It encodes CASSPDRGRAYEQYF.

DNA of the CDR3: TGTGCCAGCAGCTTAAGGAGGGAATCGAGTGAGCAGTTCTTC. It codes for CASSLRRESSEQFF. The rearrangement joins TRBV7-2 to TRBJ2-1, with TRBD2 as a possible D gene (6 bases). Germline V gene data show CDR1 as SGHTA and CDR2 as FQGNSA. V was trimmed by 2 bases and J by 9 bases, leaving 14 bases between them. This CDR3 is built from 14 residues.

The CDR3 region is CASSREGTGSVGYTF. CDR3 nucleotides: TGTGCCAGCAGCAGAGAGGGCACAGGTTCGGTTGGCTACACCTTC. J is TRBJ1-2 and V is TRBV2; D is perhaps TRBD1 (5 bases). V was shortened by 6 bases and J by 7 bases, with 21 bases between the two germline ends. The V gene's germline CDR1 is SNHLY and CDR2 FYNNEI. The CDR3 length is 15 residues.

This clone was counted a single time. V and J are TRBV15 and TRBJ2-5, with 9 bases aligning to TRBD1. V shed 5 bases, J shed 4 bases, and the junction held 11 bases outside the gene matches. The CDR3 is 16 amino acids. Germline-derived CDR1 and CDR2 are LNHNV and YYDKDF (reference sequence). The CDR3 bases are TGTGCCACCAGCCCTCGGGGGACAGGGTTCCTAGAGACCCAGTACTTC. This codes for CATSPRGTGFLETQYF.

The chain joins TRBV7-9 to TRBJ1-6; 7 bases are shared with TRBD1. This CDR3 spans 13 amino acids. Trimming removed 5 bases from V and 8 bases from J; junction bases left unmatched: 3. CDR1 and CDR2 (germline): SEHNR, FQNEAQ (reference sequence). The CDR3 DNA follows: TGTGCCAGCAGCGTACAGGGGCATTCACCCCTCCACTTT. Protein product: CASSVQGHSPLHF.

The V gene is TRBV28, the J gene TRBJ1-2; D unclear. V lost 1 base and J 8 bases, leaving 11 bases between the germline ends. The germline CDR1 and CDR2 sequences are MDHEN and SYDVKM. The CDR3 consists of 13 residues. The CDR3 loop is CASSLSRGEGYTF. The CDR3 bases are TGTGCCAGCAGTTTATCGCGGGGAGAGGGCTACACCTTC.